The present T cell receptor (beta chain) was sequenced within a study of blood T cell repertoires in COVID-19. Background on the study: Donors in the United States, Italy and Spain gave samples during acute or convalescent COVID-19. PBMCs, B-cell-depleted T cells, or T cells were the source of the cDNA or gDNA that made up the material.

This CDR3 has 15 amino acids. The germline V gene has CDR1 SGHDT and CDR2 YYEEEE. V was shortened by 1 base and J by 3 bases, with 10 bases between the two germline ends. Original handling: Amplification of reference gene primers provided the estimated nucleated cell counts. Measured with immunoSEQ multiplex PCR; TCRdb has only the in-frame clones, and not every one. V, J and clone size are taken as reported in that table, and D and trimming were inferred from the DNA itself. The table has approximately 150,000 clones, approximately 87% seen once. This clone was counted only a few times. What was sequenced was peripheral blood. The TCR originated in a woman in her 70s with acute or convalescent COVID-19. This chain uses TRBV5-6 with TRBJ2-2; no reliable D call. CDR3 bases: TGTGCCAGCAGCTTGCTACCAGAGGACACCGGGGAGCTGTTTTTT. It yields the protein CASSLLPEDTGELFF.